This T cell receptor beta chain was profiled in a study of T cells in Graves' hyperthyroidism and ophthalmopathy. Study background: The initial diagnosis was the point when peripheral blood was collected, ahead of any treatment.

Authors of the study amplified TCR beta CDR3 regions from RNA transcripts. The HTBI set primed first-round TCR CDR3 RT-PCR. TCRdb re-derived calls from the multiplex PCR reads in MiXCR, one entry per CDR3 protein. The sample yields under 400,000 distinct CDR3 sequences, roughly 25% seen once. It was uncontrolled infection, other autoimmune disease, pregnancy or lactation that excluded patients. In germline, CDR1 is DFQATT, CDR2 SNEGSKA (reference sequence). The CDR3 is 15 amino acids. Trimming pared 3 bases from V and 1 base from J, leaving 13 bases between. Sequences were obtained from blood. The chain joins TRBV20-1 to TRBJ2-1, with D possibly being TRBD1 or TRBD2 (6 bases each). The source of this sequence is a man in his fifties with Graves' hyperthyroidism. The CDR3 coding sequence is TGCAGTGCTAGGAGTTTAGGGGGGTCCTACAATGAGCAGTTCTTC. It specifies CSARSLGGSYNEQFF.